The 19 T cell receptor beta chains listed next were all sequenced from one sample in a study of blood T cell repertoires in COVID-19. Sequenced by immunoSEQ multiplex PCR; TCRdb stores in-frame clones only, minus some. The sample holds 110,000 to 150,000 clones, about 86% seen once. Specimen: peripheral blood. Receptor source: a human donor in a cohort sampled during active COVID-19.

This chain links TRBV28 with TRBJ2-4, with a possible D match to TRBD2 (6 bases). The CDR3 is made up of 14 amino acids. Germline lookup yields CDR1 MDHEN and CDR2 SYDVKM. The V gene lost 3 bases and the J gene lost 7 bases, with 13 bases spanning the gap. This CDR3 reads CASSLGGFSNIQYF. The CDR3 coding sequence is TGTGCCAGCAGTTTGGGGGGATTTAGTAACATTCAGTACTTC. Looking up the rest from reference TRBV28 and TRBJ2-4 gives the full variable domain: DVKVTQSSRYLVKRTGEKVFLECVQDMDHENMFWYRQDPGLGLRLIYFSYDVKMKEKGDIPEGYSVSREKKERFSLILESASTNQTSMYLCASSLGGFSNIQYFGAGTRLSVL.

The rearrangement links TRBV19 to TRBJ2-2; TRBD2 might be the D (5 bases). The CDR3 totals 14 residues. Trimming removed 0 bases at V and 4 bases at J, with 6 bases between. CDR1 and CDR2 (germline): LNHDA, SQIVND (reference sequence). CDR3 in DNA: TGTGCCAGTAGTATAGATCGGGGCACCGGGGAGCTGTTTTTT. Protein: CASSIDRGTGELFF.

This chain joins TRBV6-2 or TRBV6-3 and TRBJ1-5, with TRBD1 matching 11 bases. CDR1 is MNHEY, CDR2 SVGEGT, per germline. J was trimmed by 7 bases and V by 2 bases; bases with no gene match: 13. The CDR3 runs to 18 residues. The CDR3 protein is CASSYHGLGQGARQPQHF. As DNA, the CDR3 is TGTGCCAGCAGTTACCATGGCCTCGGACAGGGGGCGAGGCAGCCCCAGCATTTT.

The rearrangement joins TRBV3-1 (or the pseudogene TRBV3-2) to TRBJ1-2; D gene uncertain. The germline gives CDR1 LGHDT, CDR2 YNNKEL (reference sequence). This CDR3 spans 14 amino acids. Trimming cost V 3 bases and J 0 bases, with 8 bases left between them. In DNA, the CDR3 is TGTGCCAGCAGCCACAGACAAACTAACTATGGCTACACCTTC. Its translation: CASSHRQTNYGYTF.

V is TRBV2 and J is TRBJ1-3; 8 bases line up with TRBD1. J gave up 5 bases and V 5 bases, and 5 bases lay outside the gene matches. The CDR3 length is 14 residues. The germline V gene has CDR1 SNHLY and CDR2 FYNNEI. The CDR3 region is CASSFDRGRNTIYF. The CDR3 DNA follows: TGTGCCAGCAGTTTTGACAGGGGAAGAAACACCATATATTTT.

The chain's CDR3 is CASSRTDRGSYEQYF. CDR3 DNA: TGTGCCAGCAGTCGGACGGACAGGGGCTCCTACGAGCAGTACTTC. This rearrangement joins TRBV6-5 to TRBJ2-7; 9 bases line up with TRBD1. The junction had 5 bases not matched to a gene; V was cut back by 5 bases and J by 0 bases. The CDR3 loop spans 15 amino acids. Per germline, CDR1 MNHEY and CDR2 SVGAGI.

Here the CDR3 DNA reads TGTGCCAGCAGTGATGGACAGGGGCACACAGATACGCAGTATTTT. Encoded protein: CASSDGQGHTDTQYF. The V call is TRBV6-1, the J call TRBJ2-3, with TRBD1 identical over 9 bases. There are 15 residues in the CDR3. CDR1 and CDR2 from the germline V gene are MNHNS and SASEGT. The trim removed 3 bases at V and 2 bases at J, leaving 3 bases unmatched.

The genes are TRBV5-1 and TRBJ2-5, with TRBD1 matching over 7 bases. The CDR3 has 14 residues. Germline V CDR1 and CDR2: SGHRS, YFSETQ. The V segment lost 0 bases and the J segment 4 bases; nucleotides outside the gene matches: 3. This CDR3 is CASSLARQGETQYF. CDR3 DNA: TGCGCCAGCAGCTTGGCCAGACAGGGAGAGACCCAGTACTTC.

The J gene is TRBJ1-4, the V gene TRBV27; D gene unclear. The CDR3 spans 12 residues. Deletions cut 0 bases from V and 8 bases from J, with 4 bases between. Germline V CDR1 and CDR2: MNHEY, SMNVEV (reference sequence). CDR3 nucleotides: TGTGCCAGCAGTTTATCGGGCGAAAAACTGTTTTTT. Translation gives CASSLSGEKLFF. Full variable domain (outside the CDR3, taken from reference TRBV27 and TRBJ1-4): EAQVTQNPRYLITVTGKKLTVTCSQNMNHEYMSWYRQDPGLGLRQIYYSMNVEVTDKGDVPEGYKVSRKEKRNFPLILESPSPNQTSLYFCASSLSGEKLFFGSGTQLSVL.

The J gene is TRBJ2-3, the V gene TRBV6-5, with a tentative D call TRBD2 (5 bases). The V end was cut by 6 bases, the J end by 2 bases, with 15 bases between. CDR3 size: 15 residues. CDR1 and CDR2 (germline): MNHEY, SVGAGI. Here the CDR3 DNA reads TGTGCCAGCAGCCGGGAACTCACCTCCACAGATACGCAGTATTTT. This sequence encodes CASSRELTSTDTQYF.

The gene calls are TRBV7-9 and TRBJ2-2; D call uncertain. Looked up from germline, CDR1 is SEHNR and CDR2 is FQNEAQ (reference sequence). V lost 3 bases and J lost 4, with 12 bases in between. This CDR3 region has 15 residues. For the CDR3, the DNA is TGTGCCAGCAGCTTTGGAGAATTGGGCACCGGGGAGCTGTTTTTT. Its translation is CASSFGELGTGELFF.

Points on this clone: An end of the junction does not agree with germline; a read error may underlie this. The gene calls are TRBV10-2 and TRBJ2-1; tentatively, D is TRBD2 (5 bases). The germline V gene encodes CDR1 WSHSY and CDR2 SAAADI. The length of the CDR3 is 15 residues. The CDR3 protein is CANSEATGSYNEQFF. In nucleotides, the CDR3 is TGCGCCAACAGTGAGGCGACGGGGAGCTACAATGAGCAGTTCTTC.

The V call is TRBV10-3, the J call TRBJ1-2, with a possible D match to TRBD1 (5 bases). CDR3 length: 15 amino acids. The germline V and J ends were trimmed by 2 bases and 3 bases, with 13 bases remaining between them. Germline values: CDR1 ENHRY, CDR2 SYGVKD. The CDR3 DNA follows: TGTGCCATCAGTGAGGGGGCAGGTGGACACTATGGCTACACCTTC. This sequence encodes CAISEGAGGHYGYTF.

This clone was found once. The V call is TRBV3-1 (or the pseudogene TRBV3-2), the J call TRBJ2-3; TRBD2 is a possible D gene (6 bases). This CDR3 has 16 amino acids. Trimming took 0 bases from V and 0 from J, leaving 10 bases between them. The V gene's germline CDR1 is LGHDT and CDR2 YNNKEL (reference sequence). The CDR3 DNA reads TGTGCCAGCAGCCAAGATGGCGGGGTTAGCACAGATACGCAGTATTTT. Protein: CASSQDGGVSTDTQYF.

This clone has a handful of counts. J is TRBJ2-1 and V is TRBV2, with 14 bases fitting TRBD2. Looked up from germline, CDR1 is SNHLY and CDR2 is FYNNEI. The CDR3 runs 15 residues. Trimming cost V 5 bases and J 8 bases; bases outside gene matches: 5. Here the CDR3 DNA reads TGTGCCAGCAGTTCGACTAGCGGGGGGGTGGATGAGCAGTTCTTC. Translated, it gives CASSSTSGGVDEQFF. The variable domain in full, completed from reference TRBV2 and TRBJ2-1, reads EPEVTQTPSHQVTQMGQEVILRCVPISNHLYFYWYRQILGQKVEFLVSFYNNEISEKSEIFDDQFSVERPDGSNFTLKIRSTKLEDSAMYFCASSSTSGGVDEQFFGPGTRLTVL.

This clone was recorded only once. The rearrangement links TRBV15 to TRBJ2-5, with TRBD1 identical over 9 bases. CDR3 length equals 17 residues. V shed 1 base, J shed 3 bases, and the junction held 9 bases outside the gene matches. CDR1 and CDR2 from the germline V gene are LNHNV and YYDKDF (reference sequence). The CDR3 loop is CATSRVRDRVGKETQYF. In DNA, the CDR3 is TGTGCCACCAGCAGAGTACGGGACAGGGTAGGAAAAGAGACCCAGTACTTC.

The V call is TRBV5-6, the J call TRBJ1-5; no definite D call. CDR3 length equals 14 residues. Looked up from germline, CDR1 is SGHDT and CDR2 is YYEEEE. Trimming cost V 2 bases and J 7 bases, with 13 bases left between them. CDR3 region: CASSFRRAGQPQHF. CDR3 DNA: TGTGCCAGCAGCTTTCGGCGGGCAGGCCAGCCCCAGCATTTT.

This chain joins TRBV20-1 and TRBJ2-1; weak D call: TRBD1 (5 bases). V shed 0 bases and J shed 10 bases, with 7 bases lying between them. Germline CDR1 reads DFQATT; CDR2 reads SNEGSKA (reference sequence). This CDR3 contains 11 residues. The chain's CDR3 is CSARDSGEQFF. CDR3 sequence (DNA): TGCAGTGCTAGAGATTCAGGGGAGCAGTTCTTC.

The chain uses TRBV28 and TRBJ2-3; TRBD2 matches 7 bases. The CDR3 contains 14 residues. Unmatched junction bases numbered 7, after V lost 6 bases and J lost 4 bases. Germline CDR1 reads MDHEN; CDR2 reads SYDVKM. DNA of the CDR3: TGTGCCAGCAGGGGAGCGGGGCCGCCAGATACGCAGTATTTT. Translating gives CASRGAGPPDTQYF.